This T cell receptor beta chain appears in the sequencing data of a study of blood T cell repertoires in COVID-19 (dated by TCRdb to the early 2020s). For context, the study as a whole: Samples from collaborators originated in the United States, Italy and Spain and spanned both the acute and convalescent phases of COVID-19. The material from the prospective study consisted of cDNA or gDNA derived from T cells, B-cell-depleted T cells, or PBMCs. Subjects who had been exposed to COVID-19, were actively infected with it, or had recovered from it provided the deeply sampled blood TCRbeta repertoires that made up the dataset. The repertoires were made available in a free public database intended to serve as a resource for research on the immune response to SARS-CoV-2. Samples came from the ongoing ImmuneRACE study (first 160 participants) plus 1,254 subjects from 6 global collaborators. The sample metadata nearly always contained a de-identified subject ID, COVID-19 status, age in years and sex. HLA class I and class II types, where available, came from metadata supplied by the sample provider rather than from assay-based typing. Here is what the overall study found, with its caveats: How much clinical and demographic metadata was included differed by source and by participant, and the metadata was provided uncurated.

Regarding this clone: Its antigen target is currently unknown. No base quality values were provided; no much bigger clone lies one nucleotide off.

TCRbeta CDR3 regions were amplified from genomic DNA using the immunoSEQ Assay, a bias-controlled multiplex PCR. Turning to the authors' computational methods: The number of nucleated cells in each sample was estimated from the amplification of reference gene primers within the assay. To quantify the absolute abundance of each unique TCRbeta CDR3 rearrangement, sequence reads were collapsed and filtered. For each sample, productive Simpson clonality was calculated by taking the square root of Simpson's diversity index across productive rearrangements. TCRdb took over this immuneACCESS table, retaining in-frame rearrangements with V and J assigned. Such tables are incomplete; in checked studies, under half of the missing clones stem from an unresolved V gene, and the remainder is unexplained. V and J calls and clone size are copied from that table; D and trimming were computed from the DNA. For this sample the table gives approximately 300,000 clones, of which about nine tenths were detected only once. The ten top clones hold over 3.5% of the sample.

Participants in the prospective study were enrolled through a virtual design, were aged roughly 18 to 90 years, and lived in approximately 24 United States geographic areas. In the prospective study, cohorts were assigned on the basis of participant-reported clinical history obtained from a screening survey and a study questionnaire. For ImmuneRACE Cohort 3, a participant was defined as recovered based on two consecutive negative NP/OP PCR tests, clearance by a healthcare professional, or resolution of symptoms. Each participant in the prospective study had whole blood, serum and a nasopharyngeal or oropharyngeal swab collected by mobile phlebotomists. Additional blood draws and questionnaires over an approximately 2-month period could optionally be provided by prospective study participants. Prospective study blood samples were shipped either frozen or at room temperature before DNA extraction.

The sequence derives from a man younger than 40 who had recovered from COVID-19. Sequenced input: PBMCs or T cells enriched from blood (not recorded which).

The CDR3 region reads CASRNRGAGSSYEQYF. The nucleotides read TGTGCCAGCAGAAATAGGGGCGCGGGAAGCAGCTACGAGCAGTACTTC. The rearranged chain carries TRBV7-2 and TRBJ2-7; perhaps TRBD2 is the D gene, with 6 bases matching. V drops 6 bases and J drops 3 bases, leaving 21 bases in between. The cysteine opens and the phenylalanine closes a CDR3 of 16 amino acids. The DNA shown is the 48-base CDR3, in frame from base 1. The germline V gene encodes CDR1 SGHTA and CDR2 FQGNSA.